The present entry profiles one T cell receptor (beta chain) with its context. Its antigen is unidentified. These data are taken from a study of beta chain features in type 1 diabetes. Study-wide points: The question left open here concerned HLA type influencing TCRB rearrangement. Reduced insertions and increased deletions marked VDJ junctions in type 1 diabetes patients. There was a moderate but significant shortening of TCRB CDR3s in all four CD4+ subsets of Type 1 diabetes patients.

The sequenced template was cDNA made from the entire isolated RNA. The protocol was immunoSEQ multiplex PCR, while the TCRdb copy is restricted to in-frame clones and leaves out a portion. This sample carries around 250,000 clones, about a fifth of them seen once, and the ten largest clones take 0.028%. The CDR3 has 14 residues. V was clipped by 4 bases and J by 5 bases, with 17 bases between them. Germline lookup yields CDR1 GTSNPN and CDR2 SVGIG (reference sequence). Material: naive CD4+ T cells from blood. The chain carries TRBV30 and TRBJ1-2; unclear D gene. The TCR was taken from a woman in her forties with type 1 diabetes. The CDR3 DNA reads as TGTGCCTGGAACGGCTACGAGGGAGGATATGGCTACACCTTC. As protein: CAWNGYEGGYGYTF. Supplemented by reference TRBV30 and TRBJ1-2, the full variable domain reads SQTIHQWPATLVQPVGSPLSLECTVEGTSNPNLYWYRQAAGRGLQLLFYSVGIGQISSEVPQNLSASRPQDRQFILSSKKLLLSDSGFYLCAWNGYEGGYGYTFGSGTRLTVV.